This record looks at one T cell receptor (beta chain) sequence and its context. Its antigen is currently unknown. These data are taken from a study of cytomegalovirus exposure and HLA in healthy donors. Study results and limitations: Most TCR sequences showed up rarely, but some public TCRs showed up in many donors. Among TCR beta chains, those listed as cytomegalovirus-associated numbered over 150.

The donors were part of the validation cohort, which consisted of under 150 subjects and was separate from the first cohort of about 650 subjects. Looked up from germline, CDR1 is SQVTM and CDR2 is ANQGSEA. The CDR3 has 17 amino acids. V dropped 5 bases and J dropped 0; count of bases not matched to a gene: 11. Clones were sequenced by immunoSEQ multiplex PCR, and TCRdb holds only the in-frame ones, with some missing. This sample has approximately 200,000 clones, with about 81% found just once. The sample taken for sequencing was PBMCs. The chain links TRBV29-1 to TRBJ2-1, with 9 bases that match TRBD2. This receptor was obtained from a woman aged 25 to 39 in good health and CMV-seronegative. The chain's CDR3 is CSVCTSGRSSSYNEQFF. In DNA form, the CDR3 reads TGCAGCGTTTGTACAAGCGGGAGGTCGAGCTCCTACAATGAGCAGTTCTTC.